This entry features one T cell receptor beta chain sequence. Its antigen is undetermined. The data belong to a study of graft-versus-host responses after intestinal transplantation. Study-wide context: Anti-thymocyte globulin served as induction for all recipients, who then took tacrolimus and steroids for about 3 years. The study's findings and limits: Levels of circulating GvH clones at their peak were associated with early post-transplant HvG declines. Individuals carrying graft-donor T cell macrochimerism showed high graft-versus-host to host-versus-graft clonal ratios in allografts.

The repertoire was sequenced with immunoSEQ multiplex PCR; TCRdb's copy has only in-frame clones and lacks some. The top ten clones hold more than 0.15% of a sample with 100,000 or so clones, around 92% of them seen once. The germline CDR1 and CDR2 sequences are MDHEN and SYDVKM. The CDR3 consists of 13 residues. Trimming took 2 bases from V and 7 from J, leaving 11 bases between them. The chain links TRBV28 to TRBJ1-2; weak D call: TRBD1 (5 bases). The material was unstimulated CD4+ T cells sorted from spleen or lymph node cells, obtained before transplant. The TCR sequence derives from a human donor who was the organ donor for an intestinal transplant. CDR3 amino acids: CASSLLLRVGYTF. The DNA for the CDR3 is TGTGCCAGCAGTTTACTTCTCAGGGTTGGCTACACCTTC.